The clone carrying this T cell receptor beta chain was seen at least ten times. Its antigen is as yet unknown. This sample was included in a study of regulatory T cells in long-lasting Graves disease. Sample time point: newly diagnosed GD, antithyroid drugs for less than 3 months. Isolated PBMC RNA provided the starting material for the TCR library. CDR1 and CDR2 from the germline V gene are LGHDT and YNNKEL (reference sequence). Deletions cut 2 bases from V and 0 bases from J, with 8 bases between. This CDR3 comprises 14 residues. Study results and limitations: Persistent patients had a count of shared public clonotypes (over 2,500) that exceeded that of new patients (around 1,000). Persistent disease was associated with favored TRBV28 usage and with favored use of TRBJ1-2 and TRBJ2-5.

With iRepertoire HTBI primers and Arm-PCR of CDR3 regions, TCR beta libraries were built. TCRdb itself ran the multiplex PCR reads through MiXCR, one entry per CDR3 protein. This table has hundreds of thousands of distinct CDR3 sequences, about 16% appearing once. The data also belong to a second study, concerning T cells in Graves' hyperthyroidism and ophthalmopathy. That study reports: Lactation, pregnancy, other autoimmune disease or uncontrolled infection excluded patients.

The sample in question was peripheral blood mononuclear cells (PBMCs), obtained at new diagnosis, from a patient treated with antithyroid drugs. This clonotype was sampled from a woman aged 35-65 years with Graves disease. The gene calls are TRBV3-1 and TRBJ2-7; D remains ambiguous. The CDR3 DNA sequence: TGTGCCAGCAGCCAATTGGGGTTCTCCTACGAGCAGTACTTC. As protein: CASSQLGFSYEQYF.